This T cell receptor (beta chain) stems from a study of blood T cells in healthy people across ages. There are 14 residues in the CDR3. Trimming stripped 4 bases from V and 4 bases from J, with 12 bases between. The germline gives CDR1 SGHRS, CDR2 YFSETQ. The second PCR ran roughly 7 to 11 cycles with a sample-barcoded 5' primer and J-beta primers. One entry per CDR3 protein results from TCRdb running MiXCR on the 5' RACE reads. Among 980,000 or so distinct CDR3 sequences listed, under 50% were seen once. The chain links TRBV5-1 to TRBJ2-1, with TRBD2 as a possible D gene (5 bases). The sequenced sample consisted of blood. The clonotype was recovered from a man aged 30 to 45 in good health. CDR3 bases: TGCGCCAGCAGCGACTACGAGAGATACAATGAGCAGTTCTTC. This translates into CASSDYERYNEQFF.